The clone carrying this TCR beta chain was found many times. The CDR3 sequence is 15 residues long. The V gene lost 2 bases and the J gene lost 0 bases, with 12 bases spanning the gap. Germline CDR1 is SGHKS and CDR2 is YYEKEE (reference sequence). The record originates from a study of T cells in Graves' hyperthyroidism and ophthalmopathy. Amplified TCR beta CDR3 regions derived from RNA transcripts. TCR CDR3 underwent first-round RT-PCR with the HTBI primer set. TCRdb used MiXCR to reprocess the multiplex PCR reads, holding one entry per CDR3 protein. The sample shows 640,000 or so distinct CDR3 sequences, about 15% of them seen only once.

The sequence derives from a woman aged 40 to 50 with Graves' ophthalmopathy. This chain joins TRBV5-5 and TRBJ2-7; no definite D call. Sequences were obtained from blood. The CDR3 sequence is CASSFRPFSSYEQYF. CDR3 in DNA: TGTGCCAGCAGCTTCCGCCCCTTCAGCTCCTACGAGCAGTACTTC.